The 20 T cell receptor beta chains given below trace back to one sample, sequenced in a study of T cells in Graves' hyperthyroidism and ophthalmopathy. Researchers took RNA transcripts and amplified the TCR beta CDR3 regions from them. The TCR CDR3 was amplified in a first-round RT-PCR using the HTBI primer set. TCRdb reprocessed the multiplex PCR reads with MiXCR, giving one entry per CDR3 protein. The sample holds over 250,000 distinct CDR3 sequences, less than 30% seen once. Sequencing was carried out using blood. Every receptor here comes from a man aged 40-55 years with Graves' hyperthyroidism that later progressed to Graves' ophthalmopathy.

The chain has TRBV6-1 and TRBJ2-5, with 13 positions matching TRBD2. Germline loops: CDR1 MNHNS, CDR2 SASEGT. The CDR3 loop spans 16 amino acids. The J segment lost 5 bases and the V segment lost 6 bases, leaving 9 bases of the junction unmatched. Written as DNA, the CDR3 is TGTGCCAGCAGCTCGGGACTAGCGGGACCCCGGGAGACCCAGTACTTC. This translates into CASSSGLAGPRETQYF.

The gene calls are TRBV19 and TRBJ1-5; tentatively, D is TRBD1 (5 bases). CDR3 length equals 13 residues. Trimming shortened V by 10 bases and J by 5 bases, and 15 bases separated the two germline ends. Germline V gives CDR1 LNHDA, CDR2 SQIVND (reference sequence). CDR3 nucleotides: TGTGCCACCTCCGGGACCGTGGATCAGCCCCAGCATTTT. It is translated as CATSGTVDQPQHF.

This clonotype was picked up many times. V usage is TRBV6-1 and J usage is TRBJ2-7, with D possibly TRBD1 on 5 matching bases. This CDR3 is 13 amino acids long. The V gene's germline CDR1 is MNHNS and CDR2 SASEGT. Deletions cut 7 bases from V and 1 base from J, with 11 bases between. This CDR3 is CASKTGPSYEQYF. CDR3 in DNA: TGTGCCAGCAAAACAGGTCCATCCTACGAGCAGTACTTC.

This clonotype was detected ten times or more. This chain joins TRBV6-5 and TRBJ1-2; the D gene is possibly TRBD1 (5 bases). Germline CDR1 MNHEY, CDR2 SVGAGI. V was cut by 8 bases and J by 3 bases, with 16 bases left in between. CDR3 length: 14 amino acids. In DNA, the CDR3 is TGTGCCAGCTCTGTTGGGACTGACCACTATGGCTACACCTTC. This translates into CASSVGTDHYGYTF.

This clonotype appeared many times. The CDR3 DNA follows: TGCAGTGCTAGCCCGGGACGGACTCTCACTGAAGCTTTCTTT. Protein product: CSASPGRTLTEAFF. This chain uses TRBV20-1 with TRBJ1-1; possible D gene TRBD1, 5 bases. There are 14 residues in the CDR3. The V gene lost 3 bases and the J gene lost 4 bases, with 15 bases spanning the gap. Germline V gene lookup returns CDR1 DFQATT and CDR2 SNEGSKA (reference sequence).

This clonotype appeared many times. The chain has TRBV6-1 and TRBJ1-5, with no clear D. This CDR3 region has 16 residues. V was clipped by 2 bases and J by 2 bases, with 13 bases between them. CDR1 is MNHNS and CDR2 is SASEGT in the germline V gene. The CDR3 bases are TGTGCCAGCAGTGAAAGCTGGGCCTGGGGCAATCAGCCCCAGCATTTT. It yields the protein CASSESWAWGNQPQHF.

This clonotype was observed many times. The rearrangement joins TRBV24-1 to TRBJ2-1; D uncertain. Germline V gene sequence: CDR1 KGHDR, CDR2 SFDVKD. The CDR3 is 16 residues long. V was clipped by 4 bases and J by 2 bases, with 14 bases between them. CDR3 amino acids: CATSDPGVGAYNEQFF. The CDR3 nucleotides are TGTGCCACCAGTGACCCAGGAGTGGGCGCCTACAATGAGCAGTTCTTC.

This clonotype came up many times. The chain carries TRBV12-3 or TRBV12-4 and TRBJ2-7, with 11 positions matching TRBD2. This CDR3 has 15 amino acids. J was trimmed by 3 bases and V by 3 bases; bases with no gene match: 4. CDR3 in DNA: TGTGCCAGCAGTTTTGAACTAGCGGGAGTCTACGAGCAGTACTTC. This translates into CASSFELAGVYEQYF.

The table lists this clonotype with many counts. The chain carries TRBV2 and TRBJ1-1; 7 bases map to TRBD1. Germline CDR1 reads SNHLY; CDR2 reads FYNNEI. Trimming removed 6 bases from V and 4 bases from J; junction bases left unmatched: 11. This CDR3 region has 15 residues. The CDR3 region has the DNA TGTGCCAGCAGGGGACAGAGTCTATCGGGCACTGAAGCTTTCTTT. Its translation: CASRGQSLSGTEAFF.

This clonotype was seen many times. This chain links TRBV30 with TRBJ2-7, with D hard to call. Germline assignment: CDR1 GTSNPN and CDR2 SVGIG (reference sequence). V dropped 2 bases and J dropped 5 bases, with 10 bases sitting between them. The CDR3 spans 12 residues. CDR3 in DNA: TGTGCCTGGAGTCCAACCAGAAACGAGCAGTACTTC. This codes for CAWSPTRNEQYF.

There are many counts of this clonotype. The chain employs TRBV6-5 and TRBJ1-2; tentative D call: TRBD1 (5 bases). CDR3 length: 15 residues. Trimming stripped 3 bases from V and 0 bases from J, with 11 bases between. Germline V lookup: CDR1 MNHEY, CDR2 SVGAGI. For the CDR3, the DNA is TGTGCCAGCAGTTATCCAGGGCGGACTAACTATGGCTACACCTTC. This codes for CASSYPGRTNYGYTF.

This clonotype was found many times. The chain uses TRBV10-3 and TRBJ2-7; D is undetermined. Germline V CDR1 and CDR2: ENHRY, SYGVKD. The CDR3 is 12 residues long. V was pared by 3 bases and J by 7 bases, with 10 bases between. CDR3 sequence (DNA): TGTGCCATCAGTGACGCTCATCCGGAGCAGTACTTC. Translated, it gives CAISDAHPEQYF.

This chain joins TRBV19 and TRBJ2-2, with unresolved D. The ends were cut back, 7 bases at V and 3 bases at J, with 9 bases in the middle. Per germline, CDR1 LNHDA and CDR2 SQIVND (reference sequence). The CDR3 covers 13 residues. CDR3 in DNA: TGTGCCAGTAACTCCCGGGACACCGGGGAGCTGTTTTTT. This translates into CASNSRDTGELFF.

This clonotype was observed many times. V is TRBV24-1 and J is TRBJ2-4, with a possible D match to TRBD2 (6 bases). CDR1 is KGHDR, CDR2 SFDVKD, per germline. V lost 8 bases, J lost 6 bases, and 16 bases lay in between. This CDR3 comprises 14 residues. The CDR3 DNA follows: TGTGCCACCACTCCCGGCGGGGAGTCAAACATTCAGTACTTC. It specifies CATTPGGESNIQYF.

This chain joins TRBV20-1 and TRBJ2-5; 12 bases are shared with TRBD2. From germline, CDR1 is DFQATT and CDR2 SNEGSKA (reference sequence). V lost 5 bases and J lost 4; bases outside the gene matches: 2. The CDR3 contains 13 residues. The CDR3 region has the DNA TGCAGTGCTTGGACTAGCGGGACAGAGACCCAGTACTTC. As protein: CSAWTSGTETQYF.

This clonotype was counted at least ten times. The V gene is TRBV7-9, the J gene TRBJ2-7, with a weak D call TRBD2 (6 bases). V was cut by 4 bases and J by 1 base, with 11 bases left in between. Germline CDR1 reads SEHNR; CDR2 reads FQNEAQ (reference sequence). This CDR3 contains 14 residues. CDR3 sequence reads: CASSYTGGSYEQYF. Written as DNA, the CDR3 is TGTGCCAGCAGCTACACCGGGGGATCCTACGAGCAGTACTTC.

This clonotype came up many times. The V call is TRBV7-9, the J call TRBJ1-2, with TRBD1 matching 9 bases. Losses at the gene ends were 4 bases for V and 5 bases for J; bases not matched to a gene: 8. CDR1 and CDR2 (germline): SEHNR, FQNEAQ (reference sequence). The CDR3 is made up of 15 amino acids. Here the CDR3 reads CASSSRTGEEYGYTF. DNA for the CDR3: TGTGCCAGCAGCTCCCGGACAGGGGAAGAATATGGCTACACCTTC.

This clonotype was detected ten times or more. The CDR3 DNA reads as TGTGCCATCAGTGAGCCGGGGAGGGAGACCCAGTACTTC. It codes for CAISEPGRETQYF. The chain links TRBV10-3 to TRBJ2-5; D is possibly TRBD2 (6 bases). V lost 2 bases and J lost 5, with 9 bases in between. This CDR3 has 13 residues. Germline V gives CDR1 ENHRY, CDR2 SYGVKD.

This clonotype occurred many times. The J gene is TRBJ2-2, the V gene TRBV20-1; a weak D match, TRBD2 (7 bases). Trimming took off 5 bases at V and 5 bases at J, with 21 bases between the two ends. This CDR3 has 16 amino acids. Germline CDR1 is DFQATT and CDR2 is SNEGSKA (reference sequence). CDR3 in amino acids: CSAPKGGRGATGELFF. CDR3 DNA: TGCAGTGCTCCCAAGGGAGGGAGGGGGGCGACCGGGGAGCTGTTTTTT.

This clonotype showed up many times. The chain combines TRBV20-1 with TRBJ1-5, with 8 bases matching TRBD1. Germline CDR1 DFQATT, CDR2 SNEGSKA (reference sequence). Trimming cost V 6 bases and J 4 bases; bases outside gene matches: 2. The CDR3 has 12 amino acids. In DNA, the CDR3 is TGCAGTGCAGGGACAGGTAATCAGCCCCAGCATTTT. Amino acid sequence: CSAGTGNQPQHF.